The clone carrying this TCR beta chain has just a few counts. The sample is drawn from a study of cytomegalovirus exposure and HLA in healthy donors. The CDR3 runs to 15 residues. Trimming at V came to 7 bases and at J to 5 bases, leaving 6 bases not matched to a gene. Germline assignment: CDR1 MNHNS and CDR2 SASEGT. Vbeta (60) and Jbeta (13) primers were used in the PCR. Some clones are missing from TCRdb's copy, which holds only in-frame ones; the method was immunoSEQ multiplex PCR. This sample has 55,000 to 80,000 clones, with 60% to 85% found just once. Input material: PBMCs. This TCR derives from a man in his 70s in good health and CMV-seronegative. The chain carries TRBV6-1 and TRBJ2-1, with TRBD2 matching over 12 bases. CDR3 bases: TGTGCCAGCACCTTGACTAGCGGGAGTAACAATGAGCAGTTCTTC. Amino acid sequence: CASTLTSGSNNEQFF.